Listed here is a single T cell receptor beta chain. The target antigen is unknown. A much larger clone is a single base away; this may be a read error. Since the CDR3 does not end with the conserved phenylalanine or tryptophan, this likely comes from a read error. This entry is derived from a study of T cell repertoires in cytomegalovirus infection. The ends were cut back, 4 bases at V and 5 bases at J, with 12 bases in the middle. Germline V gives CDR1 SGHVS, CDR2 FNYEAQ. The CDR3 consists of 14 residues. MiXCR, run by TCRdb on the reads, gives a single entry per CDR3 protein. The sample contains 200,000 or so distinct CDR3 sequences, around 35% of which appear only once.

The material was CD8+ T cells from cultured PBMCs, obtained from culture after CMV antigen stimulation. This TCR derives from a human donor in good health (CMV status not recorded). Some clones in this sample may be carry-over from other donors' samples. The chain is built from TRBV7-6 and TRBJ2-1; the D gene is possibly TRBD2 (6 bases). The CDR3 DNA reads as TGTGCCAGCAGCTCGAGGGGCGGGAACAATGAGCAGTTCTTA. Protein sequence: CASSSRGGNNEQFL.